These 3 T cell receptor beta chains were sequenced from one sample in a study of glioma-infiltrating T cells. The iRepertoire nested amplicon-rescue multiplex PCR amplified TCR alpha and beta CDR3s from RNA. From the multiplex PCR reads, TCRdb called clonotypes with MiXCR, one entry per CDR3 protein. Of 300,000 to 450,000 distinct CDR3 sequences listed, roughly two fifths are singletons. The sequencing sample was made of glioma tissue, nonneoplastic brain tissue, or PBMCs (not recorded which). These receptors were collected from a human donor with low-grade glioma or glioblastoma, undergoing nonglioma brain surgery, or in good health (not recorded which).

This clonotype was counted at least ten times. The chain has TRBV10-3 and TRBJ2-3, with D hard to call. The V gene's germline CDR1 is ENHRY and CDR2 SYGVKD. The V and J ends lost 2 bases and 5 bases respectively, with 8 bases between them. CDR3 length equals 13 residues. The CDR3 here is CAISEQFGDTQYF. CDR3 nucleotide sequence: TGTGCCATCAGTGAGCAATTTGGAGATACGCAGTATTTT.

This clonotype was recorded many times. This chain links TRBV15 with TRBJ2-7; D perhaps matches TRBD1 (5 bases). Germline CDR1 LNHNV, CDR2 YYDKDF (reference sequence). The CDR3 length is 14 residues. V lost 5 bases to trimming and J lost 2 bases, with 13 bases between them. The CDR3 region is CATSPGPDPYEQYF. The CDR3 DNA sequence: TGTGCCACCAGCCCAGGGCCCGACCCCTACGAGCAGTACTTC.

The chain recombines TRBV27 with TRBJ1-5; the match to TRBD1 covers 7 bases. This CDR3 contains 13 residues. Germline V gene data show CDR1 as MNHEY and CDR2 as SMNVEV (reference sequence). With V trimmed by 5 bases and J by 7 bases, 5 bases remained unmatched. This CDR3 is CASSPGGRQPQHF. The CDR3 DNA reads TGTGCCAGCAGTCCAGGGGGGAGGCAGCCCCAGCATTTT.